This entry describes one T cell receptor (beta chain). Its antigen is not identified. The germline V gene encodes CDR1 SGDLS and CDR2 YYNGEE. This CDR3 has 18 amino acids. The J segment lost 6 bases and the V segment lost 0 bases, leaving 11 bases of the junction unmatched. These data come from a study of cytomegalovirus exposure and HLA in healthy donors. Study-level points and caveats: As was reported, the classifier diagnosed cytomegalovirus status with high specificity and sensitivity. Researchers reported that a few CMV-associated chains were confirmed in vitro as CMV antigen-specific.

Some clones are missing from TCRdb's copy, which holds only in-frame ones; the method was immunoSEQ multiplex PCR. This table has tens of thousands of clones, 95% to 98% appearing once. The sample was PBMCs. This chain connects TRBV9 to TRBJ2-1; TRBD2 aligns across 11 bases. This TCR was recovered from a man aged 18 to 29 in good health and CMV-seronegative. The CDR3 is CASSVGGPLAGGSNEQFF. The DNA of the CDR3 is TGTGCCAGCAGCGTAGGCGGGCCTCTAGCGGGAGGCTCCAATGAGCAGTTCTTC. Based on the CDR3 plus reference TRBV9 and TRBJ2-1, the full variable domain is DSGVTQTPKHLITATGQRVTLRCSPRSGDLSVYWYQQSLDQGLQFLIQYYNGEERAKGNILERFSAQQFPDLHSELNLSSLELGDSALYFCASSVGGPLAGGSNEQFFGPGTRLTVL.